This T cell receptor beta chain was observed in a study of blood T cell repertoires in COVID-19. The overall study: T cells, B-cell-depleted T cells, or PBMCs provided the cDNA or gDNA that served as material.

The CDR3 has 14 residues. The germline gives CDR1 LNHDA, CDR2 SQIVND (reference sequence). Trimming took 5 bases from V and 1 from J, leaving 8 bases between them. Generated by immunoSEQ multiplex PCR, the TCRdb table keeps only in-frame clones and is missing some. The repertoire consists of around 190,000 clones, with around nine tenths occurring once and the leading ten covering 1.5% to 2%. This sequence was found in a man between 18 and 29 years old with active or convalescent COVID-19. This rearrangement joins TRBV19 to TRBJ2-2; D remains unclear. The material sequenced was peripheral blood. The CDR3 protein is CASSAQMNTGELFF. The CDR3 DNA reads TGTGCCAGTAGTGCACAAATGAACACCGGGGAGCTGTTTTTT.